One and the same sample provided the 30 T cell receptor beta chains below, sequenced in a study of a mutant IDH1 vaccine in newly diagnosed glioma. Here immunoSEQ multiplex PCR was the method, and the copy in TCRdb shows in-frame clones only, minus some. The table records 70,000 to 95,000 clones, roughly 82% of them present only once. Time point given: baseline, week 1 (first vaccination visit). The treatment here: pre-vaccination baseline after standard-of-care therapy. The sample was PBMCs, taken from a glioma patient treated with radiotherapy, temozolomide or both. The source is a middle-aged man with glioma. Some clones in this sample may be carry-over from other donors' samples.

This clone was seen a handful of times. DNA of the CDR3: TGTGCCAGCGGCGGACAGGGGTCATCACCCCTCCACTTT. This translates into CASGGQGSSPLHF. The V call is TRBV6-5, the J call TRBJ1-6; 9 nucleotides match TRBD1. Unmatched junction bases numbered 6, after V lost 8 bases and J lost 10 bases. The CDR3 is 13 residues long. The germline CDR1 and CDR2 sequences are MNHEY and SVGAGI.

The chain links TRBV5-1 to TRBJ1-3; D uncertain. Trimming cost V 4 bases and J 0 bases, with 8 bases left between them. This CDR3 has 14 residues. Germline CDR1 and CDR2: SGHRS and YFSETQ. Here the CDR3 reads CASSGSLSGNTIYF. The CDR3 nucleotides are TGCGCCAGCAGCGGAAGTCTCTCTGGAAACACCATATATTTT.

The chain combines TRBV6-1 with TRBJ2-7; D gene uncertain. The ends were cut back, 7 bases at V and 2 bases at J, with 9 bases in the middle. Germline CDR1 is MNHNS and CDR2 is SASEGT. CDR3 length: 12 residues. The CDR3 DNA follows: TGTGCCAGCAAGTTCCCCCCCTACGAGCAGTACTTC. Amino acid sequence: CASKFPPYEQYF.

This clone was observed a handful of times. J is TRBJ2-2 and V is TRBV5-6; no definite D call. Germline CDR1 reads SGHDT; CDR2 reads YYEEEE. Between the trimmed V and J ends, which lost 4 bases and 3 bases, there was a span of 13 bases. The CDR3 runs 15 residues. CDR3 sequence reads: CASSPDGSYTGELFF. The CDR3, as DNA: TGTGCCAGCAGCCCCGACGGGTCCTACACCGGGGAGCTGTTTTTT. The full variable domain, rest sourced from reference TRBV5-6 and TRBJ2-2, is DAGVTQSPTHLIKTRGQQVTLRCSPKSGHDTVSWYQQALGQGPQFIFQYYEEEERQRGNFPDRFSGHQFPNYSSELNVNALLLGDSALYLCASSPDGSYTGELFFGEGSRLTVL.

V gene TRBV5-7 combines with J gene TRBJ2-7; 7 nucleotides line up with TRBD1. TRBV5-7 is identified as an open reading frame with a role that is uncertain. V was pared by 4 bases and J by 2 bases, with 12 bases of the junction left unmatched. The CDR3 is 16 residues long. Here the CDR3 reads CASSNEGTVGPYEQYF. The DNA of the CDR3 is TGTGCCAGCAGCAACGAGGGGACAGTCGGCCCCTACGAGCAGTACTTC.

The chain has TRBV10-3 and TRBJ1-4, with 9 bases fitting TRBD1. Germline V lookup: CDR1 ENHRY, CDR2 SYGVKD. This CDR3 region has 15 residues. With 3 bases clipped from V and 2 bases from J, the junction kept 1 base outside the gene matches. The DNA for the CDR3 is TGTGCCATCAGTGAAACAGGGGGCACTAATGAAAAACTGTTTTTT. Amino acids: CAISETGGTNEKLFF.

This clone has only a few counts. The chain is built from TRBV14 and TRBJ1-2; D possibly corresponds to TRBD1 (5 bases). Trimming left V 0 bases short and J 6 bases short, with 14 bases between. There are 15 residues in the CDR3. Germline CDR1 SGHDN, CDR2 FVKESK. The CDR3 DNA follows: TGTGCCAGCAGCCAAGATTTGGGGCAGGTTCATGGCTACACCTTC. Translation: CASSQDLGQVHGYTF.

The chain recombines TRBV4-1 with TRBJ2-1, with a weak D call TRBD1 (6 bases). The CDR3 totals 13 residues. Germline CDR1 and CDR2: MGHRA and YSYEKL. V lost 0 bases and J lost 15, with 15 bases in between. In DNA form, the CDR3 reads TGCGCCAGCAGCCAAGATCACAGGGAGCCCCCGTTCTTC. This encodes CASSQDHREPPFF.

The V call is TRBV13, the J call TRBJ2-2, with TRBD1 matching 7 bases. CDR3 length: 15 residues. Per the germline V gene, CDR1 is PRHDT and CDR2 is FYEKMQ (reference sequence). V was pared by 4 bases and J by 4 bases, with 6 bases of the junction left unmatched. In DNA form, the CDR3 reads TGTGCCAGCAGCTCAAGGGACAGCTCCACCGGGGAGCTGTTTTTT. Translating gives CASSSRDSSTGELFF.

The chain employs TRBV4-1 and TRBJ1-3; D gene uncertain. The V gene's germline CDR1 is MGHRA and CDR2 YSYEKL. This CDR3 is 15 amino acids long. Trimming shortened V by 0 bases and J by 4 bases, and 10 bases separated the two germline ends. The CDR3: CASSQERIAGNTIYF. The CDR3 nucleotides are TGCGCCAGCAGCCAAGAAAGAATTGCCGGAAACACCATATATTTT.

In nucleotides, the CDR3 is TGTGCCAGTAGATCGGCTCGGGACGGAGTACCGTCTGGAAACACCATATATTTT. This codes for CASRSARDGVPSGNTIYF. The genes are TRBV19 and TRBJ1-3; TRBD1 is a possible D gene (5 bases). This CDR3 has 18 amino acids. Trimming removed 6 bases from V and 1 base from J, with 22 bases in between. Germline V CDR1 and CDR2: LNHDA, SQIVND (reference sequence).

The genes are TRBV7-9 and TRBJ2-1; 9 positions agree with TRBD2. Germline V gene data show CDR1 as SEHNR and CDR2 as FQNEAQ (reference sequence). This CDR3 contains 17 residues. Trimming cost V 5 bases and J 9 bases; bases outside gene matches: 17. The CDR3, as DNA: TGTGCCAGCAGCGCGCACCCGACTAGCGGTGCCACGGGTGAGCAGTTCTTC. This translates into CASSAHPTSGATGEQFF.

The CDR3 DNA reads as TGTGCCAGCAGCTTAGCGGCTTCCTACGAGCAGTACTTC. As protein: CASSLAASYEQYF. The rearrangement links TRBV13 to TRBJ2-7, with D hard to call. V was cut by 1 base and J by 1 base, with 5 bases left in between. The germline V gene has CDR1 PRHDT and CDR2 FYEKMQ (reference sequence). The CDR3 is 13 amino acids.

DNA of the CDR3: TGTGCCAGCAGCCCAGCCGGGGGGGCGGAGACCCAGTACTTC. This encodes CASSPAGGAETQYF. V and J are TRBV7-9 and TRBJ2-5; 8 bases are a match to TRBD2. Germline V gene lookup returns CDR1 SEHNR and CDR2 FQNEAQ (reference sequence). V was pared by 5 bases and J by 5 bases, with 7 bases of the junction left unmatched. This CDR3 is 14 amino acids long. Supplemented by reference TRBV7-9 and TRBJ2-5, the full variable domain reads DTGVSQNPRHKITKRGQNVTFRCDPISEHNRLYWYRQTLGQGPEFLTYFQNEAQLEKSRLLSDRFSAERPKGSFSTLEIQRTEQGDSAMYLCASSPAGGAETQYFGPGTRLLVL.

The chain recombines TRBV30 with TRBJ1-2; 8 bases are a match to TRBD1. The CDR3 consists of 13 residues. V shed 0 bases, J shed 7 bases, and the junction held 4 bases outside the gene matches. CDR1 GTSNPN and CDR2 SVGIG come from the germline V gene (reference sequence). Written as DNA, the CDR3 is TGTGCCTGGAGTGTTACAGGGGGGCTTGGCTACACCTTC. It translates to CAWSVTGGLGYTF.

This clone was recorded a few times. This chain joins TRBV12-2 and TRBJ2-5. TRBV12-2 is deemed a pseudogene. CDR3 length: 13 amino acids. CDR3 DNA sequence: TGTGCAAGTCGCTGTCCGGGCGAAGAGACCCAGTACTTC. Translation: CASRCPGEETQYF.

V is TRBV30 and J is TRBJ1-1; no definite D call. V was trimmed by 4 bases and J by 8 bases, leaving 14 bases between them. The CDR3 contains 12 residues. Germline V gene lookup returns CDR1 GTSNPN and CDR2 SVGIG (reference sequence). CDR3 amino acids: CAWTTAPREAFF. CDR3 sequence (DNA): TGTGCCTGGACCACAGCCCCAAGGGAAGCTTTCTTT.

The chain uses TRBV2 and TRBJ1-6; 10 nucleotides agree with TRBD1. The CDR3 contains 13 residues. From germline, CDR1 is SNHLY and CDR2 FYNNEI. With V trimmed by 7 bases and J by 10 bases, 4 bases remained unmatched. The CDR3 reads CASTGTGVSPLHF. In nucleotides, the CDR3 is TGTGCCAGCACCGGGACAGGGGTATCACCCCTCCACTTT.

V gene TRBV7-2 combines with J gene TRBJ1-2; D is perhaps TRBD1 (6 bases). The CDR3 has 15 amino acids. V lost 0 bases and J 3 bases, leaving 11 bases between the germline ends. From germline, CDR1 is SGHTA and CDR2 FQGNSA. CDR3 amino acids: CASSLADTGYYGYTF. DNA of the CDR3: TGTGCCAGCAGCTTAGCCGACACAGGGTACTATGGCTACACCTTC.

This clone was counted between two and nine times. The chain joins TRBV6-5 to TRBJ1-5; no reliable D call. Germline V lookup: CDR1 MNHEY, CDR2 SVGAGI. CDR3 size: 15 residues. V shed 4 bases and J shed 0 bases, with 10 bases lying between them. The CDR3 spells CASSSSVASNQPQHF. CDR3 DNA: TGTGCCAGCAGTTCATCAGTGGCTAGCAATCAGCCCCAGCATTTT.

V usage is TRBV7-9 and J usage is TRBJ2-5; 8 nucleotides agree with TRBD2. V shed 5 bases, J shed 5 bases, and the junction held 7 bases outside the gene matches. Germline V gene lookup returns CDR1 SEHNR and CDR2 FQNEAQ (reference sequence). The CDR3 length is 14 residues. DNA of the CDR3: TGTGCCAGCAGCCCCGGGGGGGCGGGGGAGACCCAGTACTTC. The encoded protein is CASSPGGAGETQYF.

The CDR3 DNA reads as TGTGCCAGTACCTCCGGGTCCGCGAACACCGGGGAGCTGTTTTTT. Amino acid sequence: CASTSGSANTGELFF. The chain couples TRBV19 to TRBJ2-2; no clear D gene. Germline V lookup: CDR1 LNHDA, CDR2 SQIVND (reference sequence). The CDR3 is 15 residues long. Trimming cost V 7 bases and J 0 bases, with 12 bases left between them.

The CDR3 sequence is CASSQVRSGISYEQYF. The DNA for the CDR3 is TGCGCCAGCAGCCAAGTTAGGAGCGGGATTTCCTACGAGCAGTACTTC. The rearrangement links TRBV4-1 to TRBJ2-7; 7 bases are a match to TRBD2. CDR1 and CDR2 (germline): MGHRA, YSYEKL. This CDR3 is built from 16 residues. Trimming at V came to 1 base and at J to 1 base, leaving 7 bases not matched to a gene.

The chain uses TRBV5-1 and TRBJ1-6; tentatively, D is TRBD1 (6 bases). Germline V gene lookup returns CDR1 SGHRS and CDR2 YFSETQ. V gave up 2 bases and J gave up 4 bases, with 7 bases separating them. There are 14 residues in the CDR3. The DNA of the CDR3 is TGCGCCAGCAGCTTACAGGGATATAATTCACCCCTCCACTTT. Its translation: CASSLQGYNSPLHF.

This clone appeared a single time. Written as DNA, the CDR3 is TGTGCCAGCAGCCCCCAGTCGGGGCAAGAGACCCAGTACTTC. This encodes CASSPQSGQETQYF. The V and J genes are TRBV6-6 and TRBJ2-5; maybe TRBD2 (5 bases). V lost 6 bases and J lost 2, with 13 bases in between. CDR1 is MNHNY, CDR2 SVGAGI, per germline (reference sequence). The CDR3 spans 14 residues.

The genes are TRBV6-1 and TRBJ1-2; D may be TRBD1 (6 bases). Germline CDR1 is MNHNS and CDR2 is SASEGT. The CDR3 runs 18 residues. Deletions cut 0 bases from V and 0 bases from J, with 17 bases between. CDR3 nucleotides: TGTGCCAGCAGTGAAGCGGTGGGGGCGTCGAAAGCTAACTATGGCTACACCTTC. This encodes CASSEAVGASKANYGYTF.

The chain links TRBV5-6 to TRBJ1-6, with D tentatively TRBD1 (5 bases). Trimming took off 4 bases at V and 10 bases at J, with 18 bases between the two ends. CDR1 SGHDT and CDR2 YYEEEE come from the germline V gene. The CDR3 extends over 15 amino acids. This CDR3 reads CASSILRGSESPLHF. The DNA of the CDR3 is TGTGCCAGCAGCATCCTCCGGGGGTCTGAATCACCCCTCCACTTT.

The V call is TRBV4-1, the J call TRBJ1-3; D is possibly TRBD1 (6 bases). The germline gives CDR1 MGHRA, CDR2 YSYEKL. The CDR3 sequence is 16 residues long. V was cut by 2 bases and J by 3 bases, with 14 bases left in between. The CDR3 protein is CASSQPTGKDGNTIYF. CDR3 DNA: TGCGCCAGCAGCCAACCTACAGGGAAAGATGGAAACACCATATATTTT.

V usage is TRBV7-9 and J usage is TRBJ1-4; TRBD1 might be the D (5 bases). Germline CDR1 is SEHNR and CDR2 is FQNEAQ (reference sequence). This CDR3 contains 17 residues. With 5 bases removed from V and 0 bases from J, the gap between germline ends came to 16 bases. CDR3 sequence: CASSPGGGRATNEKLFF. CDR3 bases: TGTGCCAGCAGCCCCGGTGGGGGAAGGGCAACTAATGAAAAACTGTTTTTT. Filled out from reference TRBV7-9 and TRBJ1-4, the complete variable domain reads DTGVSQNPRHKITKRGQNVTFRCDPISEHNRLYWYRQTLGQGPEFLTYFQNEAQLEKSRLLSDRFSAERPKGSFSTLEIQRTEQGDSAMYLCASSPGGGRATNEKLFFGSGTQLSVL.

This chain connects TRBV5-8 to TRBJ1-1; no reliable D call. This CDR3 is built from 17 residues. Trimming took off 5 bases at V and 1 base at J, with 21 bases between the two ends. CDR1 is SGHTS, CDR2 YDEGEE, per germline. Written as DNA, the CDR3 is TGTGCCAGCAGATTACTCGTTTCGGTGATTGGGAACACTGAAGCTTTCTTT. As protein: CASRLLVSVIGNTEAFF.